This T cell receptor (beta chain) is drawn from a study of T cells in Graves' hyperthyroidism and ophthalmopathy. Patients counted as stable if ophthalmopathy did not develop within 18 months. This clonotype was counted at least ten times. Antigen specificity is unknown. Study findings and constraints: Appearing also in blood were most of the thyroid clonotypes expanded above 0.001. Patients with ophthalmopathy were separated from those with stable hyperthyroidism by a 13 V-J model.

TCR beta CDR3 regions were amplified from RNA transcripts. First-round RT-PCR with HTBI primers amplified the TCR CDR3 region. MiXCR, run by TCRdb on the multiplex PCR reads, gives a single entry per CDR3 protein. The sample gives about 590,000 distinct CDR3 sequences, approximately 14% of which show up once; around 7.5% is in the top ten. Between the trimmed V and J ends, which lost 5 bases and 2 bases, there was a span of 10 bases. Looked up from germline, CDR1 is MDHEN and CDR2 is SYDVKM. CDR3 length equals 14 residues. The sample consisted of blood. The rearrangement links TRBV28 to TRBJ1-5; D is possibly TRBD1 (6 bases). The clonotype was recovered from a woman aged 25 to 39 with Graves' hyperthyroidism. This CDR3 reads CASSRYRGNQPQHF. In DNA form, the CDR3 reads TGTGCCAGCAGTCGGTACAGGGGCAATCAGCCCCAGCATTTT.